Presented here are 9 T cell receptor beta chains from one specimen sequenced in a study of blood T cell repertoires in COVID-19. Method: immunoSEQ multiplex PCR; TCRdb's copy keeps in-frame clones and lacks some. Seen here are tens of thousands of clones, approximately 80% observed once, and the top ten hold 8.5% to 14%. Material: peripheral blood. Receptor source: a man in his fifties with acute or convalescent COVID-19.

V gene TRBV5-5 combines with J gene TRBJ2-7; no reliable D call. This CDR3 has 12 amino acids. V was trimmed by 2 bases and J by 4 bases, leaving 7 bases between them. Germline assignment: CDR1 SGHKS and CDR2 YYEKEE (reference sequence). The CDR3 region is CASSFFVYEQYF. CDR3 nucleotide sequence: TGTGCCAGCAGCTTCTTCGTGTACGAGCAGTACTTC.

The chain recombines TRBV6-2 or TRBV6-3 with TRBJ1-5; D call uncertain. Germline CDR1 and CDR2: MNHEY and SVGEGT. The CDR3 has 15 residues. Deletions cut 2 bases from V and 5 bases from J, with 13 bases between. The CDR3 bases are TGTGCCAGCAGTTACGACGGGTCGGCCCATCAGCCCCAGCATTTT. Its protein is CASSYDGSAHQPQHF.

This clone was counted a few times. DNA for the CDR3: TGTGCCAGCAGTCCCATAGTACGTAGATTTGGAAACACCATATATTTT. This encodes CASSPIVRRFGNTIYF. The chain combines TRBV28 with TRBJ1-3; no definite D call. This CDR3 has 16 residues. Germline V gene lookup returns CDR1 MDHEN and CDR2 SYDVKM. V was trimmed by 5 bases and J by 3 bases, leaving 17 bases between them.

The V and J genes are TRBV19 and TRBJ2-2, with 8 bases identical to TRBD1. The CDR3 totals 14 residues. The ends lost 7 bases at V and 6 bases at J; junction bases unmatched: 7. CDR1 and CDR2 (germline): LNHDA, SQIVND (reference sequence). The CDR3 loop is CASTGGGGAGELFF. The CDR3 region has the DNA TGTGCCAGTACAGGGGGCGGAGGGGCCGGGGAGCTGTTTTTT.

Only a few counts were recorded for this clone. The V and J genes are TRBV6-5 and TRBJ2-2; unclear D gene. The V gene's germline CDR1 is MNHEY and CDR2 SVGAGI. V lost 6 bases and J lost 9, with 17 bases in between. This CDR3 has 14 amino acids. CDR3 sequence (DNA): TGTGCCAGCAGCAAACAGAGCTCCTTGAGGGAGCTGTTTTTT. It encodes CASSKQSSLRELFF.

The rearrangement links TRBV19 to TRBJ1-5, with no clear D. The germline gives CDR1 LNHDA, CDR2 SQIVND (reference sequence). Trimming removed 7 bases from V and 3 bases from J, with 13 bases in between. This CDR3 comprises 14 residues. The CDR3 reads CASTRTTNNQPQHF. Here the CDR3 DNA reads TGTGCCAGTACTAGGACTACAAACAATCAGCCCCAGCATTTT.

This chain links TRBV19 with TRBJ1-1; 7 nucleotides align to TRBD1. The CDR3 is 19 residues long. Germline-derived CDR1 and CDR2 are LNHDA and SQIVND (reference sequence). CDR3 in DNA: TGTGTCCCAGTAGTATTGAGTGTGTGGAGGGGGCAAGGGAACACTGAAGCTTTCTTT. This codes for CVPVVLSVWRGQGNTEAFF.

The rearrangement joins TRBV18 to TRBJ1-4; D perhaps matches TRBD1 (5 bases). The length of the CDR3 is 16 residues. V dropped 4 bases and J dropped 0 bases, with 12 bases sitting between them. Germline V gene data show CDR1 as KGHSH and CDR2 as LQKENI. The CDR3: CASSRGTPTTNEKLFF. CDR3 nucleotide sequence: TGTGCCAGCTCACGCGGGACTCCTACAACTAATGAAAAACTGTTTTTT.

This clone occurred a few times. The chain carries TRBV4-3 and TRBJ1-3; 7 bases map to TRBD1. The V and J ends lost 2 bases and 0 bases, in that order; junction bases with no gene match: 4. Germline V CDR1 and CDR2: LGHNA, YSLEER. The CDR3 is 16 amino acids. CDR3 bases: TGCGCCAGCAGCCAATCCGACAGGGACTCTGGAAACACCATATATTTT. Amino acids: CASSQSDRDSGNTIYF.